Included here is one T cell receptor (beta chain) sequence, with context. The specificity of this receptor is unknown. No qualities accompany the bases; no much larger clone lies one base away. Using the deep immunoSEQ assay, multiplex PCR amplified TCR CDR3 regions from genomic DNA. For each cell subset, the extracted genomic DNA was distributed evenly across all wells of several immunoSEQ 96-well plates, and each plate served as one replicate. For sorted subsets, 200 to 250 ng genomic DNA, equal to tens of thousands of T cell genomes, was loaded into each replicate PCR. The purified libraries were quantified using a Qubit 3.0 fluorometer, sized with a Bioanalyzer 2100, and then quantified again using the KAPA Library Quantification kit. A separate single-read 150-cycle Illumina NextSeq 550 flow cell was used to sequence each immunoSEQ 96-well plate. The original pipeline was this. Because the immunoSEQ output held only junctional sequences and lacked quality scores, the filtering could not match the filtering applied to full-length reads. Sequences were annotated with PyIR, a Python wrapper for IgBLAST v1.9, and V/J genes and CDR3 were assigned using IMGT germline references. Reads with weak V/J assignments (E-value above 1e-6), missing CDR3, stop codons, out-of-frame junctions, or ambiguous translated residues were removed. V3J clonotypes were defined as sequences sharing an identical inferred V gene, J gene, and CDR3 amino acid sequence. Percentage overlap between repertoires was computed as shared unique clonotypes divided by the size of the smaller repertoire. Repertoire richness was assessed with RTK rarefaction, the Chao1 estimator, and Recon v2.1 estimates of unobserved clonotypes. Generation probabilities for all TCRbeta clonotypes obtained by the gDNA method from four donors were computed using OLGA. TCRdb took over this immuneACCESS table, retaining in-frame rearrangements with V and J assigned. Such tables are incomplete; in checked studies, under half of the missing clones stem from an unresolved V gene, and the remainder is unexplained. V and J calls and clone size are those listed in that table; D and trimming were worked out from the DNA. For this sample there are 950,000 to 1,300,000 clones; approximately 70% appear just once. Clones ranked in the top ten supply nearly 1.5% of the sample.

The CDR3 contains 15 residues, cysteine and phenylalanine counted. Of the read, only the CDR3 DNA is kept; its 45 bases are in frame from base 1. The junction carries 13 bases between V and J, which are trimmed by 3 bases and 6 bases respectively. From the germline V gene, CDR1 is SGHRS and CDR2 is YFSETQ. The donors were healthy, HIV-negative adults who had no recently reported acute infections or vaccinations. All donors were Caucasian adults living in Nashville, Tennessee, USA. CD4+ T cells were enriched by magnetic negative selection; naive cells were then positively selected on CD45RA, and the negative fraction formed the memory subset. After blood collection by leukapheresis, PBMCs were isolated using Ficoll-Histopaque density gradient centrifugation and then cryopreserved in the vapor phase of liquid nitrogen. Analytical flow cytometry was used to check the purity and quantity of each magnetically sorted T cell population. Genomic DNA was isolated from every sorted fraction and measured by UV absorbance on a Nanodrop 2000c.

The record originates from a study of shared clonotypes between healthy human individuals (dated by TCRdb to about 2020). Concerning the study at large: A couple of women and three men aged 18 to 49 years were included in the cohort. For each donor, CD4 naive and CD4 memory were each given three plates, CD8 naive was given two plates, and CD8 memory was given one plate. To estimate repertoire size and how much clonotype sharing occurs between individuals, the study deeply sequenced the blood TCR repertoires of five or six healthy adults. To increase sequencing depth and limit assay-specific biases, different laboratories used diverse techniques to prepare libraries and sequence TCR repertoires. Each donor's leukapheresis produced roughly between about 0.85 and 10 billion PBMCs.

Broad study findings and their caveats: Pairwise subsampling led to the expectation that sequencing depth would affect the degree of clonotype sharing among donors. Rarefaction of sorted-subset datasets indicated incomplete sequencing despite the large sequencing depth. Compared with non-shared clonotypes, clonotypes shared by all four sorted-subset donors had higher generation probabilities. The small number of donors limited the genetic and exposure-history diversity represented. Sharing across a handful of donors was observed for 4.5% to 6.5% of naive CD4, under 4% of naive CD8, 2% to 2.5% of memory CD4, and around 0.4% of memory CD8 clonotypes. Sampling was restricted to blood, and TCR repertoires in tissue are likely to differ from TCR repertoires in blood. Larger estimated clonotype richness was generally found for naive subsets than for memory subsets.

The clonotype originates from a man aged 18 to 29 in good health. Material: memory CD4+ T cells sorted from blood. The cell subset or site label, read with the paper, signifies: CD45RA-negative fraction. The receptor chain draws on TRBV5-1 and TRBJ1-6; a tentative D call is TRBD1 (6 bases match). The CDR3 corresponds to CASSSEQGSNSPLHF. The sequenced DNA is TGCGCCAGCAGCTCGGAACAGGGTTCTAATTCACCCCTCCACTTT.